Here is one T cell receptor beta chain with its context. Its antigen remains unidentified. Clones were read by immunoSEQ multiplex PCR, and TCRdb kept only the in-frame ones, dropping some. Of about 8,700 clones listed, around two thirds are singletons. The CDR3 runs to 17 residues. V was cut by 2 bases and J by 0 bases, with 13 bases left in between. In germline, CDR1 is ENHRY, CDR2 SYGVKD. The source of the sample is a study of immune cell composition in non-small cell lung cancer. Study context: Tumours were mainly lung adenocarcinoma or squamous cell carcinoma.

Study-wide results and caveats: Tumour TCR-beta clonality was not significantly tied to smoking pack-years. Overall clonality, unlike maximal tumour-associated clone frequency, did not predict TIL reactivity.

The normal lung sample lay at least 3 cm, and maximally far, from the tumour. DNA was extracted from unsorted cell suspensions stored frozen. This TCR was recovered from a human donor with non-small cell lung cancer. Specimen: non-adjacent lung tissue. The chain has TRBV10-3 and TRBJ1-4, with a possible D match to TRBD1 (5 bases). The CDR3 region is CAISEQGAVATNEKLFF. Here the CDR3 DNA reads TGTGCCATCAGTGAGCAAGGGGCCGTTGCAACTAATGAAAAACTGTTTTTT.